The T cell receptor beta chain under discussion was sequenced for a study of blood T cell repertoires in COVID-19 (dated by TCRdb to about 2020). Describing the broader study: Collaborator samples came from the United States, Italy and Spain and covered acute and convalescent phases of COVID-19. The material from the prospective study consisted of cDNA or gDNA derived from T cells, B-cell-depleted T cells, or PBMCs. The dataset comprised deeply sampled blood TCRbeta repertoires from subjects exposed to, actively infected with, or recovered from COVID-19. The repertoires were released in a freely available public database meant as a resource for research on the immune response to SARS-CoV-2. The samples were drawn from the first 160 participants of the ongoing ImmuneRACE study and from 950 to 1,500 subjects provided by 6 global collaborators. The sample metadata nearly always contained a de-identified subject ID, COVID-19 status, age in years and sex. Where available, HLA class I and class II types were obtained from metadata supplied by the sample provider rather than from assay-based typing. The investigation overall reported the following: How much clinical and demographic metadata was included differed by source and by participant, and the metadata was provided uncurated.

Comments on this clone: This clone's antigen is unknown. Within one base of it there is no much larger clone, and no base qualities were kept.

TCRbeta CDR3 regions were amplified from genomic DNA using the immunoSEQ Assay, a bias-controlled multiplex PCR. The paper's data handling went like this. Within the assay, amplification of reference gene primers was used to estimate how many nucleated cells each sample contained. To quantify the absolute abundance of each unique TCRbeta CDR3 rearrangement, sequence reads were collapsed and filtered. For each sample, productive Simpson clonality was calculated as the square root of Simpson's diversity index over productive rearrangements. Sourced from immuneACCESS, this table was stored by TCRdb with only in-frame sequences that have V and J called. A share of the clones is absent; for the studies checked, an unresolved V gene accounts for under half, and the remainder has no known explanation. D and trimming come from the DNA, and the V and J calls and clone size come from that table. Recorded for this sample are around 36,000 clones; about 89% of them occurred a single time. In total, the top ten clones hold roughly 6.1% of the sample.

The CDR3 sequence holds 12 residues, the cysteine and phenylalanine included. The entry retains the CDR3 DNA only, 36 bases that are in frame from base 1. V sheds 4 bases and J sheds 9 bases, leaving 10 bases between their ends. CDR1 and CDR2 (MNHEY, SVGEGT) derive from the germline V gene. The collaborating institutions used their own protocols to collect whole blood in K2EDTA tubes. Collaborator samples were shipped for TCRbeta analysis as frozen whole blood, isolated PBMCs, or DNA extracted from either sample type. Sequences were obtained from peripheral blood. The chain was built from TRBV6-2 or TRBV6-3 and TRBJ2-1; a tentative D match to TRBD2 spans 6 bases. This receptor was taken from a human donor in a cohort sampled during active COVID-19. Here the CDR3 is given as CASSCIGSEQFF. The sequenced DNA is TGTGCCAGCAGTTGCATCGGGAGTGAGCAGTTCTTC.